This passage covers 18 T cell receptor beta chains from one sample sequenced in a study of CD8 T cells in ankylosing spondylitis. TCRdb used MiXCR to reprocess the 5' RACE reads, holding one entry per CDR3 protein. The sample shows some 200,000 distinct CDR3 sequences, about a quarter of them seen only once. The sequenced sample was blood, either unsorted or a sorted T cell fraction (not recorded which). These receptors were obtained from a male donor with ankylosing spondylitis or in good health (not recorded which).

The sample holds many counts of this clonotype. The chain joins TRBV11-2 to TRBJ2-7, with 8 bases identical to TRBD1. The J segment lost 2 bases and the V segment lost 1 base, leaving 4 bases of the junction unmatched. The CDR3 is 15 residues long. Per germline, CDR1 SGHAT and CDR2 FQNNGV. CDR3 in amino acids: CASSLAGGETYEQYF. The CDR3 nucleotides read TGTGCCAGCAGCTTAGCAGGGGGCGAAACCTACGAGCAGTACTTC. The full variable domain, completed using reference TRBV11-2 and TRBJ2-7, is EAGVAQSPRYKIIEKRQSVAFWCNPISGHATLYWYQQILGQGPKLLIQFQNNGVVDDSQLPKDRFSAERLKGVDSTLKIQPAKLEDSAVYLCASSLAGGETYEQYFGPGTRLTVT.

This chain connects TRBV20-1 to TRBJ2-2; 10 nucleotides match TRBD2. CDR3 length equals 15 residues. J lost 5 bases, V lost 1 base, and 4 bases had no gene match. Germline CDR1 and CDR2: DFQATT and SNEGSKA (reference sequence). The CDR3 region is CSARASGRGTGELFF. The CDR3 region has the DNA TGCAGTGCTAGAGCTAGCGGGAGAGGTACCGGGGAGCTGTTTTTT.

The CDR3 bases are TGTGCCAGCACCGTCGACAGATACTCCTACGAGCAGTACTTC. It encodes CASTVDRYSYEQYF. The rearrangement joins TRBV7-2 to TRBJ2-7, with a weak D call TRBD1 (5 bases). The V gene lost 7 bases and the J gene lost 0 bases, with 13 bases spanning the gap. Germline CDR1 and CDR2: SGHTA and FQGNSA. The CDR3 has 14 residues.

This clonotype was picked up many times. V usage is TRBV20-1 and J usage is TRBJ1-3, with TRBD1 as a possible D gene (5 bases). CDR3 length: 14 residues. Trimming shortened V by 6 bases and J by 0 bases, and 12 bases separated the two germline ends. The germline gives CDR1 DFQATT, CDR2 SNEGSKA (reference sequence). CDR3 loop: CSAAKTDSGNTIYF. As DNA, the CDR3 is TGCAGTGCCGCAAAGACAGACTCTGGAAACACCATATATTTT.

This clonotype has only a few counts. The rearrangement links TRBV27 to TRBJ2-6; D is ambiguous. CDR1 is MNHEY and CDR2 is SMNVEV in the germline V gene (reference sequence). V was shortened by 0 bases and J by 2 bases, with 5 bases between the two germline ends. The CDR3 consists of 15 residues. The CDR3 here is CASSLSWAGANVLTF. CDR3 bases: TGTGCCAGCAGTTTATCTTGGGCTGGGGCCAACGTCCTGACTTTC.

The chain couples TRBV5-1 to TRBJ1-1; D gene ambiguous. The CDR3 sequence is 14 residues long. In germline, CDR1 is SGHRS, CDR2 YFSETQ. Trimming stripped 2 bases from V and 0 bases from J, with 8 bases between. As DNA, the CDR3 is TGCGCCAGCAGCTTACAGCTGATGAACACTGAAGCTTTCTTT. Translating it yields CASSLQLMNTEAFF.

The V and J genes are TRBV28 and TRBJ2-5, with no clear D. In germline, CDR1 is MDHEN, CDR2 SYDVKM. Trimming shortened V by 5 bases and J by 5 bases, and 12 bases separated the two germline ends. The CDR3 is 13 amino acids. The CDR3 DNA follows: TGTGCCAGCAGTCCCCTAGGGCACGAGACCCAGTACTTC. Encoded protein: CASSPLGHETQYF. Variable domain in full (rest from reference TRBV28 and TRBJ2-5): DVKVTQSSRYLVKRTGEKVFLECVQDMDHENMFWYRQDPGLGLRLIYFSYDVKMKEKGDIPEGYSVSREKKERFSLILESASTNQTSMYLCASSPLGHETQYFGPGTRLLVL.

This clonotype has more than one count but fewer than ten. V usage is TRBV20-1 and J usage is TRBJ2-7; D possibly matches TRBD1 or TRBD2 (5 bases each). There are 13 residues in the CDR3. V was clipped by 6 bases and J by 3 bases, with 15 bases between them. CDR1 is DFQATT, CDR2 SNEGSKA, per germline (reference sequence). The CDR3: CSARPGTLYEQYF. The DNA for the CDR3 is TGCAGTGCGCGCCCCGGGACCCTCTACGAGCAGTACTTC.

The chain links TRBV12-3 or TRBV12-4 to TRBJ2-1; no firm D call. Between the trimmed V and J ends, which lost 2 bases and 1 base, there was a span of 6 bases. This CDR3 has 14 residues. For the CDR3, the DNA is TGTGCCAGCAGTTTACGGCAGTCCTACAATGAGCAGTTCTTC. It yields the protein CASSLRQSYNEQFF.

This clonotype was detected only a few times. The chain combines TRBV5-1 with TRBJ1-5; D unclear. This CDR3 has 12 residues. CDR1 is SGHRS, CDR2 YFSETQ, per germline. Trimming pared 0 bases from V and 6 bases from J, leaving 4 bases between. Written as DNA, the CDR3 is TGCGCCAGCAGCTTGGACGGTCAGCCCCAGCATTTT. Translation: CASSLDGQPQHF.

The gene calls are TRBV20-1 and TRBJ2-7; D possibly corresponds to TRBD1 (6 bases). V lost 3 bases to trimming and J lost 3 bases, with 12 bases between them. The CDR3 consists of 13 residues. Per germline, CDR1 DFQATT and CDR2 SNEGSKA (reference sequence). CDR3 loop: CSARTGHLYEQYF. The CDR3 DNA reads TGCAGTGCTAGGACGGGACACCTCTACGAGCAGTACTTC.

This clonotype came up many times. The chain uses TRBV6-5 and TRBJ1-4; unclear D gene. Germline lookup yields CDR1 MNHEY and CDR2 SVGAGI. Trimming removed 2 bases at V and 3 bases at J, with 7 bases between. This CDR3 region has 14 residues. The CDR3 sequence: CASSYRSPNEKLFF. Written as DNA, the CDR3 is TGTGCCAGCAGTTACAGGAGCCCTAATGAAAAACTGTTTTTT.

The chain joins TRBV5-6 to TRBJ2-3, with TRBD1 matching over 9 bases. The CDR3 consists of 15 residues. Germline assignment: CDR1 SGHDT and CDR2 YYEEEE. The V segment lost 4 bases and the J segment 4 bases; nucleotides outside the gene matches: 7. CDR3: CASSTDRGRPDTQYF. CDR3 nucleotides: TGTGCCAGCAGCACGGACAGGGGCAGGCCAGATACGCAGTATTTT.

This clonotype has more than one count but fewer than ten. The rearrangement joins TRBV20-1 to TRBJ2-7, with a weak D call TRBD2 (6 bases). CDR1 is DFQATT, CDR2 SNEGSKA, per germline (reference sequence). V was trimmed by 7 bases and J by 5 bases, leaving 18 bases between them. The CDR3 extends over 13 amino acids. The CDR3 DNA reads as TGCAGTGGGATGCGGGAAGGATTGGACGAGCAGTACTTC. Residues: CSGMREGLDEQYF.

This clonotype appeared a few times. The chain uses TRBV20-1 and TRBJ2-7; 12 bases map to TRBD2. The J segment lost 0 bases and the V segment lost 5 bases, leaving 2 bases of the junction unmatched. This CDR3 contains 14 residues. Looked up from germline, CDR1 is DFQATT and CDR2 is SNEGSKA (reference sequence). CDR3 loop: CSARLAGVSYEQYF. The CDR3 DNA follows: TGCAGTGCTCGACTAGCGGGAGTCTCCTACGAGCAGTACTTC.

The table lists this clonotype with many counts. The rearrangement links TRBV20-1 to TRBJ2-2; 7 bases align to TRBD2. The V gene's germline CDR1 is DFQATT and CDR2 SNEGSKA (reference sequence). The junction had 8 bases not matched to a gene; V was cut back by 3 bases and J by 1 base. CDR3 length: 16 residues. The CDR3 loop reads CSASPPSGGNTGELFF. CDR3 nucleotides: TGCAGTGCTAGCCCTCCTTCGGGGGGGAACACCGGGGAGCTGTTTTTT.

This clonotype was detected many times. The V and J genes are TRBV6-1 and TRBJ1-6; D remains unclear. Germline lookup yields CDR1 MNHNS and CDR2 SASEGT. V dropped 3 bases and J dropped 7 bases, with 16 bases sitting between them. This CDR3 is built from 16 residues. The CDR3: CASSDANSARNSPLHF. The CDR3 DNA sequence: TGTGCCAGCAGTGATGCAAATTCCGCCCGCAATTCACCCCTCCACTTT.

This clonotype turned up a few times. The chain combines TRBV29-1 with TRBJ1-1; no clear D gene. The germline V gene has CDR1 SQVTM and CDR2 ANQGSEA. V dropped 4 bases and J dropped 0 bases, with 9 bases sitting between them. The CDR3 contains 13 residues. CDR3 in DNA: TGCAGCGTTGGGACGCCAATGAACACTGAAGCTTTCTTT. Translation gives CSVGTPMNTEAFF.